A selection of T cell receptor beta chains follows, all from one sample in a study of T cells after posttransplantation cyclophosphamide. This table comes from immunoSEQ multiplex PCR, and its TCRdb copy is limited to in-frame clones, with some not included. The repertoire yields under 45,000 clones, none seen only once; the top ten contain approximately 4.5%. Source material: PBMCs. The receptors were sampled from a woman in her fifties or sixties in good health and a related stem cell transplant donor. CDR3s include the opening cysteine and the closing phenylalanine or tryptophan. D genes are given only for firm matches. A clone size is listed for some rows: how often the clone was seen (once, few, many), or a class if it is expanded.

clone_size: many
v_call: TRBV5-1
d_call: -
j_call: TRBJ2-5
cdr3_aa: CASSLGTSSGPETQYF
cdr3_nt: TGCGCCAGCAGCTTAGGTACTAGCTCAGGCCCGGAGACCCAGTACTTC

clone_size: few
v_call: TRBV7-2
d_call: TRBD1
j_call: TRBJ2-2
cdr3_aa: CASSLRDRGTGELFF
cdr3_nt: TGTGCCAGCAGCTTACGGGACAGGGGCACCGGGGAGCTGTTTTTT

clone_size: many
v_call: TRBV19
d_call: TRBD2
j_call: TRBJ2-1
cdr3_aa: CASGTSIYNEQFF
cdr3_nt: TGTGCCAGCGGGACTAGCATCTACAATGAGCAGTTCTTC

clone_size: many
v_call: TRBV30
d_call: -
j_call: TRBJ1-2
cdr3_aa: CAWSEQLRLYTF
cdr3_nt: TGTGCCTGGAGTGAACAGCTCCGCCTCTACACCTTC

clone_size: many
v_call: TRBV7-9
d_call: TRBD1
j_call: TRBJ1-4
cdr3_aa: CASTSNTGTGSEKLFF
cdr3_nt: TGTGCCAGCACCAGTAATACCGGGACAGGGAGCGAAAAACTGTTTTTT

clone_size: many
v_call: TRBV28
d_call: -
j_call: TRBJ1-3
cdr3_aa: CASRPQIGGQGFVGNTIYF
cdr3_nt: TGTGCCAGCAGACCTCAAATTGGGGGCCAGGGGTTCGTAGGAAACACCATATATTTT

clone_size: many
v_call: TRBV5-8
d_call: -
j_call: TRBJ2-7
cdr3_aa: CASSLSPQQYF
cdr3_nt: TGTGCCAGCAGCTTGAGCCCCCAGCAGTACTTC

clone_size: many
v_call: TRBV10-2
d_call: -
j_call: TRBJ1-2
cdr3_aa: CASSAGQPHIGYTF
cdr3_nt: TGCGCCAGCAGCGCGGGTCAGCCCCATATTGGCTACACCTTC

clone_size: many
v_call: TRBV5-1
d_call: TRBD1
j_call: TRBJ2-7
cdr3_aa: CASSLAPGTVNEQYF
cdr3_nt: TGCGCCAGCAGCCTCGCCCCAGGGACAGTTAACGAGCAGTACTTC

clone_size: many
v_call: TRBV5-1
d_call: TRBD1
j_call: TRBJ1-6
cdr3_aa: CASSSPATGANSPLHF
cdr3_nt: TGCGCCAGCAGCTCGCCGGCGACAGGGGCCAATTCACCCCTCCACTTT

clone_size: many
v_call: TRBV11-2
d_call: -
j_call: TRBJ2-2
cdr3_aa: CASSHDNTNTGELFF
cdr3_nt: TGTGCCAGCAGCCACGACAATACGAACACCGGGGAGCTGTTTTTT

clone_size: few
v_call: TRBV25-1
d_call: TRBD1
j_call: TRBJ2-5
cdr3_aa: CASSERDSRETQYF
cdr3_nt: TGTGCCAGCAGTGAACGGGACAGTCGGGAGACCCAGTACTTC

clone_size: many
v_call: TRBV5-1
d_call: -
j_call: TRBJ1-6
cdr3_aa: CASSLGQAVNSPLHF
cdr3_nt: TGCGCCAGCAGCTTGGGACAGGCTGTGAATTCACCCCTCCACTTT

clone_size: many
v_call: TRBV7-3
d_call: -
j_call: TRBJ2-3
cdr3_aa: CASSLTMGRAGTQYF
cdr3_nt: TGTGCCAGCAGCTTAACGATGGGTCGGGCGGGTACGCAGTATTTT

clone_size: many
v_call: TRBV13
d_call: TRBD2
j_call: TRBJ2-7
cdr3_aa: CASSLVRGGLYEQYF
cdr3_nt: TGTGCCAGCAGCTTAGTGCGGGGGGGCTTGTACGAGCAGTACTTC

clone_size: -
v_call: TRBV5-4
d_call: TRBD1
j_call: TRBJ2-1
cdr3_aa: CASSLDGTGGHEQFF
cdr3_nt: TGTGCCAGCAGCTTGGATGGGACAGGGGGCCATGAGCAGTTCTTC

clone_size: many
v_call: TRBV28
d_call: -
j_call: TRBJ1-5
cdr3_aa: CASRLKGQNSNQPQHF
cdr3_nt: TGTGCCAGCAGGTTAAAGGGGCAGAATAGCAATCAGCCCCAGCATTTT

clone_size: many
v_call: TRBV7-2
d_call: -
j_call: TRBJ2-5
cdr3_aa: CASSLVGGIQETQYF
cdr3_nt: TGTGCCAGCAGCTTAGTCGGGGGAATCCAAGAGACCCAGTACTTC

clone_size: many
v_call: TRBV6-5
d_call: -
j_call: TRBJ2-7
cdr3_aa: CASGPQGEQYF
cdr3_nt: TGTGCCAGCGGGCCTCAGGGCGAGCAGTACTTC

clone_size: many
v_call: TRBV10-3
d_call: -
j_call: TRBJ1-3
cdr3_aa: CAISEFGGSSGNTIYF
cdr3_nt: TGTGCCATCAGTGAGTTTGGCGGGTCCTCCGGAAACACCATATATTTT

clone_size: few
v_call: TRBV6-1
d_call: TRBD1
j_call: TRBJ1-5
cdr3_aa: CASSPQTGDQPQHF
cdr3_nt: TGTGCCAGCAGTCCACAAACAGGGGATCAGCCCCAGCATTTT

clone_size: many
v_call: TRBV11-2
d_call: -
j_call: TRBJ2-2
cdr3_aa: CASSRRAGGINGELFF
cdr3_nt: TGTGCCAGCAGCCGGAGGGCAGGGGGTATTAACGGGGAGCTGTTTTTT

clone_size: many
v_call: TRBV7-9
d_call: TRBD1
j_call: TRBJ2-1
cdr3_aa: CASSEDRLEQFF
cdr3_nt: TGTGCCAGCAGCGAGGACAGGCTTGAGCAGTTCTTC

clone_size: many
v_call: TRBV19
d_call: -
j_call: TRBJ1-4
cdr3_aa: CASSPGPGGKLFF
cdr3_nt: TGTGCCAGTAGTCCGGGGCCGGGGGGAAAACTGTTTTTT

clone_size: many
v_call: TRBV7-9
d_call: -
j_call: TRBJ1-1
cdr3_aa: CASSSTPGVKNTEAFF
cdr3_nt: TGTGCCAGCAGCTCCACTCCGGGTGTTAAGAACACTGAAGCTTTCTTT

clone_size: many
v_call: TRBV2
d_call: -
j_call: TRBJ2-2
cdr3_aa: CASRGGNVGELFF
cdr3_nt: TGTGCCAGCAGAGGCGGTAACGTCGGGGAGCTGTTTTTT